The 30 T cell receptor beta chains below come from one sample, sequenced in a study of blood T cell repertoires in COVID-19. TCRdb's table, derived via immunoSEQ multiplex PCR, lists solely in-frame clones and lacks some. In the table there are around 240,000 clones, more than 80% of which are singletons. Sequencing used PBMCs or T cells enriched from blood (not recorded which). All receptors derive from a man over 45 who had been exposed to COVID-19.

The gene calls are TRBV5-1 and TRBJ1-2, with 8 bases lining up with TRBD1. The CDR3 is 14 residues long. V lost 2 bases, J lost 2 bases, and 2 bases stayed unmatched. Germline CDR1 SGHRS, CDR2 YFSETQ. The CDR3 DNA reads as TGCGCCAGCAGCTTTCAGGGGGCGAACTATGGCTACACCTTC. This gives the protein CASSFQGANYGYTF.

This chain connects TRBV5-4 to TRBJ2-3, with TRBD2 matching over 14 bases. Germline CDR1 is SGHNT and CDR2 is YYREEE (reference sequence). With 3 bases clipped from V and 6 bases from J, the junction kept 9 bases outside the gene matches. The CDR3 is made up of 17 amino acids. DNA of the CDR3: TGTGCCAGCAGCTGGAAGGGGACTAGCGGGAGCCAGGATACGCAGTATTTT. Translated, it gives CASSWKGTSGSQDTQYF.

The V call is TRBV3-1 (or the pseudogene TRBV3-2), the J call TRBJ1-3; maybe TRBD1 (5 bases). This CDR3 has 15 amino acids. CDR1 and CDR2 (germline): LGHDT, YNNKEL (reference sequence). Trimming took 5 bases from V and 0 from J, leaving 11 bases between them. CDR3 protein: CASSSTVDSGNTIYF. CDR3 DNA: TGTGCCAGCAGCTCGACAGTAGACTCTGGAAACACCATATATTTT.

The chain uses TRBV28 and TRBJ1-1; D is uncertain. Germline V gives CDR1 MDHEN, CDR2 SYDVKM. The CDR3 loop spans 14 amino acids. Between the trimmed V and J ends, which lost 3 bases and 3 bases, there was a span of 11 bases. The chain's CDR3 is CASSFRVPDTEAFF. The CDR3 nucleotides read TGTGCCAGCAGTTTTCGGGTTCCGGACACTGAAGCTTTCTTT.

The sample holds one count of this clone. The chain combines TRBV13 with TRBJ2-1, with D possibly TRBD2 on 5 matching bases. Between the trimmed V and J ends, which lost 0 bases and 4 bases, there was a span of 10 bases. The CDR3 has 15 residues. CDR1 is PRHDT and CDR2 is FYEKMQ in the germline V gene (reference sequence). This CDR3 reads CASSLGHSGYNEQFF. Here the CDR3 DNA reads TGTGCCAGCAGCTTAGGCCACAGCGGTTACAATGAGCAGTTCTTC.

This chain joins TRBV7-6 and TRBJ1-3; D is undetermined. The length of the CDR3 is 15 residues. In germline, CDR1 is SGHVS, CDR2 FNYEAQ. V gave up 5 bases and J gave up 0 bases, with 11 bases separating them. CDR3 nucleotides: TGTGCCAGCAGCCTGGAGGGTTTCTCTGGAAACACCATATATTTT. Protein product: CASSLEGFSGNTIYF.

The chain uses TRBV18 and TRBJ2-5; D perhaps matches TRBD1 (5 bases). The CDR3 totals 18 residues. With 6 bases removed from V and 2 bases from J, the gap between germline ends came to 25 bases. CDR1 is KGHSH and CDR2 is LQKENI in the germline V gene. The CDR3 reads CASSPYQGYSQTQETQYF. CDR3 bases: TGTGCCAGCTCCCCCTACCAGGGCTACTCGCAGACTCAAGAGACCCAGTACTTC.

The chain combines TRBV24-1 with TRBJ2-2, with no clear D. The V end was cut by 3 bases, the J end by 5 bases, with 9 bases between. The germline V gene encodes CDR1 KGHDR and CDR2 SFDVKD. The length of the CDR3 is 14 residues. In DNA, the CDR3 is TGTGCCACCAGTGATAGAGCGCGGACCGGGGAGCTGTTTTTT. It codes for CATSDRARTGELFF.

The chain employs TRBV7-4 and TRBJ2-5, with 8 nucleotides matching TRBD1. The CDR3 runs to 16 residues. CDR1 is SGHVT, CDR2 SQSDAQ, per germline. With V trimmed by 1 base and J by 1 base, 5 bases remained unmatched. CDR3 loop: CASSLGTGTLQETQYF. The CDR3 coding sequence is TGTGCCAGCAGCTTAGGGACAGGGACCCTCCAAGAGACCCAGTACTTC.

The genes are TRBV13 and TRBJ1-4; the match to TRBD1 covers 8 bases. This CDR3 spans 16 amino acids. V trimming: 0 bases; J trimming: 5 bases; junction bases outside the gene matches: 5. The V gene's germline CDR1 is PRHDT and CDR2 FYEKMQ (reference sequence). As DNA, the CDR3 is TGTGCCAGCAGCTTAGGCGGACAGGGACAGAATGAAAAACTGTTTTTT. This encodes CASSLGGQGQNEKLFF.

This chain joins TRBV9 and TRBJ2-1; TRBD1 agrees at 8 bases. The CDR3 has 14 residues. J lost 5 bases, V lost 2 bases, and 3 bases had no gene match. CDR1 is SGDLS, CDR2 YYNGEE, per germline. CDR3 sequence: CASSVTGANNEQFF. Written as DNA, the CDR3 is TGTGCCAGCAGCGTGACAGGGGCCAACAATGAGCAGTTCTTC.

The V call is TRBV28, the J call TRBJ2-3; unclear D gene. The CDR3 totals 15 residues. V lost 7 bases to trimming and J lost 0 bases, with 14 bases between them. Germline V gene sequence: CDR1 MDHEN, CDR2 SYDVKM. The CDR3 DNA is TGTGCCAGCATCGAGACACGTCCTAGCACAGATACGCAGTATTTT. Translation gives CASIETRPSTDTQYF.

The rearrangement joins TRBV12-3 or TRBV12-4 to TRBJ1-2; 7 nucleotides match TRBD1. This CDR3 is 13 amino acids long. The J segment lost 8 bases and the V segment lost 3 bases, leaving 6 bases of the junction unmatched. Here the CDR3 reads CASSFRGAEGYTF. CDR3 DNA sequence: TGTGCCAGCAGTTTCAGGGGGGCGGAGGGCTACACCTTC.

V gene TRBV28 combines with J gene TRBJ1-6; a possible D gene is TRBD1 (5 bases). Germline assignment: CDR1 MDHEN and CDR2 SYDVKM. The CDR3 totals 13 residues. V dropped 7 bases and J dropped 9 bases, with 13 bases sitting between them. In DNA form, the CDR3 reads TGTGCCAGCATTCAGGGTAGGAGTTCACCCCTCCACTTT. Protein product: CASIQGRSSPLHF.

The CDR3 protein is CASSQLDSEAFF. CDR3 in DNA: TGTGCCAGCAGCCAGCTCGATAGTGAAGCTTTCTTT. The V gene is TRBV3-1 (or the pseudogene TRBV3-2), the J gene TRBJ1-1; no definite D call. CDR3 length: 12 residues. V dropped 3 bases and J dropped 7 bases, with 9 bases sitting between them. Germline V gene data show CDR1 as LGHDT and CDR2 as YNNKEL (reference sequence).

The rearrangement uses TRBV28 and TRBJ2-3, with 9 bases lining up with TRBD1. The length of the CDR3 is 16 residues. Losses at the gene ends were 6 bases for V and 6 bases for J; bases not matched to a gene: 13. Germline lookup yields CDR1 MDHEN and CDR2 SYDVKM. In DNA form, the CDR3 reads TGTGCCAGCAGAGCCGCCGGGACAGGGAGTAGGGATACGCAGTATTTT. Translated, it gives CASRAAGTGSRDTQYF.

This clone was observed a single time. The rearrangement joins TRBV24-1 to TRBJ1-5, with D perhaps matching TRBD1 (5 bases). Trimming left V 4 bases short and J 14 bases short, with 17 bases between. This CDR3 has 13 residues. The germline V gene has CDR1 KGHDR and CDR2 SFDVKD. The CDR3 DNA is TGTGCCACCAGTGACCCCACAGGAATCCGAAAGCATTTT. Translated: CATSDPTGIRKHF.

The chain employs TRBV10-3 and TRBJ1-3, with D unresolved. Trimming left V 2 bases short and J 10 bases short, with 9 bases between. The CDR3 spans 12 residues. Germline assignment: CDR1 ENHRY and CDR2 SYGVKD. CDR3 in amino acids: CAISEHVRTIYF. The CDR3 DNA reads as TGTGCCATCAGTGAGCACGTGAGGACCATATATTTT.

The chain employs TRBV5-1 and TRBJ2-3; D may be TRBD1 (6 bases). Germline-derived CDR1 and CDR2 are SGHRS and YFSETQ. Trimming removed 0 bases from V and 6 bases from J, with 17 bases in between. This CDR3 is 16 amino acids long. The CDR3 region has the DNA TGCGCCAGCAGCTTGGTTAGCACAGGGCTGATGGATACGCAGTATTTT. Translated: CASSLVSTGLMDTQYF. The full variable domain, rest sourced from reference TRBV5-1 and TRBJ2-3, is KAGVTQTPRYLIKTRGQQVTLSCSPISGHRSVSWYQQTPGQGLQFLFEYFSETQRNKGNFPGRFSGRQFSNSRSEMNVSTLELGDSALYLCASSLVSTGLMDTQYFGPGTRLTVL.

The chain has TRBV28 and TRBJ1-2, with D hard to call. Germline values: CDR1 MDHEN, CDR2 SYDVKM. V lost 6 bases and J lost 1, with 9 bases in between. The CDR3 is made up of 13 amino acids. The CDR3 spells CASRPRVNYGYTF. The CDR3 region has the DNA TGTGCCAGCAGGCCGAGAGTTAACTATGGCTACACCTTC.

This rearrangement joins TRBV7-3 to TRBJ2-3, with D perhaps TRBD2 (6 bases). The CDR3 extends over 15 amino acids. Trimming stripped 0 bases from V and 8 bases from J, with 15 bases between. In germline, CDR1 is SGHTA, CDR2 FQGTGA. CDR3 protein: CASSLTGQAEGTQYF. For the CDR3, the DNA is TGTGCCAGCAGCTTAACGGGGCAGGCGGAGGGTACGCAGTATTTT.

The chain carries TRBV4-1 and TRBJ2-3, with 8 bases lining up with TRBD2. The V segment lost 0 bases and the J segment 3 bases; nucleotides outside the gene matches: 5. CDR3 length: 16 amino acids. Germline V CDR1 and CDR2: MGHRA, YSYEKL. The CDR3 sequence is CASSQDGGANTDTQYF. CDR3 bases: TGCGCCAGCAGCCAAGACGGGGGGGCCAATACAGATACGCAGTATTTT.

The chain uses TRBV5-1 and TRBJ2-2; D is undetermined. V gave up 0 bases and J gave up 5 bases, with 5 bases separating them. CDR3 length: 13 amino acids. Germline V CDR1 and CDR2: SGHRS, YFSETQ. As DNA, the CDR3 is TGCGCCAGCAGCTTGGACGGGACCGGGGAGCTGTTTTTT. It is translated as CASSLDGTGELFF.

The chain combines TRBV5-4 with TRBJ1-2; 9 bases are shared with TRBD1. Per the germline V gene, CDR1 is SGHNT and CDR2 is YYREEE (reference sequence). J was trimmed by 3 bases and V by 4 bases; bases with no gene match: 10. CDR3 length: 16 amino acids. The CDR3 reads CASSSYRGRDDYGYTF. The CDR3 DNA is TGTGCCAGCAGCAGTTACAGGGGGCGAGACGACTATGGCTACACCTTC.

V is TRBV3-1 (or the pseudogene TRBV3-2) and J is TRBJ2-2, with unresolved D. Germline V gene sequence: CDR1 LGHDT, CDR2 YNNKEL (reference sequence). The CDR3 extends over 14 amino acids. Trimming removed 1 base from V and 7 bases from J, with 10 bases in between. The CDR3 is CASSQVVGFGELFF. The CDR3 nucleotides read TGTGCCAGCAGCCAAGTTGTGGGCTTCGGGGAGCTGTTTTTT.

The chain carries TRBV5-4 and TRBJ2-1; D is uncertain. Germline V lookup: CDR1 SGHNT, CDR2 YYREEE (reference sequence). This CDR3 is built from 13 residues. The ends were cut back, 0 bases at V and 4 bases at J, with 5 bases in the middle. The CDR3 DNA follows: TGTGCCAGCAGCTTGGAACAGTACAATGAGCAGTTCTTC. Encoded protein: CASSLEQYNEQFF.

This chain connects TRBV11-3 to TRBJ2-1; the match to TRBD2 covers 9 bases. In germline, CDR1 is SGHNT, CDR2 YENEEA. Losses at the gene ends were 1 base for V and 4 bases for J; bases not matched to a gene: 5. This CDR3 spans 16 amino acids. DNA of the CDR3: TGTGCCAGCAGCTTAGCTGGCGGGAGGGCATACAATGAGCAGTTCTTC. Translating it yields CASSLAGGRAYNEQFF.

The rearrangement links TRBV19 to TRBJ2-7; maybe TRBD1 (5 bases). CDR1 LNHDA and CDR2 SQIVND come from the germline V gene (reference sequence). The V and J ends lost 9 bases and 6 bases respectively, with 9 bases between them. The CDR3 is 10 residues long. CDR3: CARGTGEQYV. In DNA, the CDR3 is TGTGCCAGGGGAACAGGCGAGCAGTACGTC.

This clone was found once. This chain uses TRBV10-2 with TRBJ2-2; TRBD1 matches at 8 bases. The junction had 5 bases not matched to a gene; V was cut back by 5 bases and J by 6 bases. The germline gives CDR1 WSHSY, CDR2 SAAADI. The CDR3 has 14 residues. The CDR3: CASSPTGGPGELFF. DNA for the CDR3: TGCGCCAGCAGTCCTACAGGGGGTCCCGGGGAGCTGTTTTTT.

The chain has TRBV5-1 and TRBJ2-7; D gene unclear. Between the trimmed V and J ends, which lost 0 bases and 10 bases, there was a span of 8 bases. The CDR3 sequence is 11 residues long. Germline assignment: CDR1 SGHRS and CDR2 YFSETQ. CDR3 in DNA: TGCGCCAGCAGCTTGGACTCGCTCCAGTACTTC. Its protein product is CASSLDSLQYF.